Presented here are 8 T cell receptor beta chains from one specimen sequenced in a study of T cells in Graves' hyperthyroidism and ophthalmopathy (dated by TCRdb to between 2018 and 2021). Libraries were constructed by multiplex PCR. The reads were generated on an Illumina HiSeq 2000. The TCR beta CDR3 regions were amplified from RNA transcripts. The TCR CDR3 was subjected to a first round of RT-PCR using the HTBI primer set and the Qiagen OneStep RT-PCR kit. Using fastp trimming at Q25 and MiXCR clonotype assembly, TCRdb reanalyzed the public sequencing data and kept in-frame beta chains. Rows are unified per CDR3 protein, each entry keeping the most common DNA and genes. This sample has 400,000 or so distinct CDR3 sequences in its table, and 11% to 15% of those were observed once. The ten largest clones add up to 25% to 30% of the sample. Sequencing input: blood. The receptors shown here come from a middle-aged man with Graves' ophthalmopathy.

The CDR3 is CASSEVAGVGSPLHF. CDR3 DNA sequence: TGTGCCAGCAGTGAAGTGGCGGGTGTAGGTTCACCCCTCCACTTT. This rearrangement joins TRBV6-1 to TRBJ1-6; no clear D gene. Germline V gene lookup returns CDR1 MNHNS and CDR2 SASEGT. The CDR3 is made up of 15 amino acids. V lost 1 base and J 9 bases, leaving 13 bases between the germline ends.

Many counts were recorded for this clonotype. The chain links TRBV30 to TRBJ2-5; 7 positions match TRBD2. The CDR3 covers 13 residues. V lost 3 bases to trimming and J lost 4 bases; unmatched junction nucleotides: 5. Germline V CDR1 and CDR2: GTSNPN, SVGIG (reference sequence). CDR3 sequence reads: CAWSASGIETQYF. The CDR3 region has the DNA TGTGCCTGGAGCGCTAGCGGAATAGAGACCCAGTACTTC.

This clonotype was found many times. The chain couples TRBV6-5 to TRBJ2-2; no firm D call. The CDR3 length is 16 residues. Germline-derived CDR1 and CDR2 are MNHEY and SVGAGI. Trimming removed 6 bases at V and 1 base at J, with 15 bases between. CDR3 DNA: TGTGCCAGCAGACCCTCGAGGAACCTGAACACCGGGGAGCTGTTTTTT. Protein product: CASRPSRNLNTGELFF.

Ten or more counts support this clonotype. The chain carries TRBV2 and TRBJ2-5; 7 bases line up with TRBD1. V lost 6 bases to trimming and J lost 2 bases; unmatched junction nucleotides: 6. Germline V gene data show CDR1 as SNHLY and CDR2 as FYNNEI. This CDR3 is 14 amino acids long. The chain's CDR3 is CASSRDSPQETQYF. The CDR3 bases are TGTGCCAGCAGCCGGGACAGCCCTCAAGAGACCCAGTACTTC.

Ten or more counts support this clonotype. The chain combines TRBV7-2 with TRBJ2-3; 10 bases map to TRBD2. The germline V gene encodes CDR1 SGHTA and CDR2 FQGNSA. The CDR3 runs to 15 residues. The ends lost 4 bases at V and 5 bases at J; junction bases unmatched: 6. The CDR3 DNA reads TGTGCCAGCAGCTCGCTAGCGGGAGTAATAGATACGCAGTATTTT. Protein product: CASSSLAGVIDTQYF.

J is TRBJ2-3 and V is TRBV5-1, with D uncertain. The CDR3 consists of 15 residues. Trimming took off 1 base at V and 3 bases at J, with 12 bases between the two ends. The germline V gene encodes CDR1 SGHRS and CDR2 YFSETQ. CDR3 bases: TGCGCCAGCAGCTTGCGTGACGTCCAAACAGATACGCAGTATTTT. It encodes CASSLRDVQTDTQYF.

In the case of this clonotype: Relative to the germline gene, one junction end is altered; a read error may explain this. The V call is TRBV7-2, the J call TRBJ2-4; TRBD2 is a possible D gene (5 bases). The CDR3 length is 13 residues. The germline gives CDR1 SGHTA, CDR2 FQGNSA. The DNA of the CDR3 is TGTGTCAGCAGCTTTGTCAGCGGTGCCATTCAGTACTTC. It encodes CVSSFVSGAIQYF.

This clonotype was detected many times. The rearrangement links TRBV12-3 or TRBV12-4 to TRBJ2-1; no firm D call. The CDR3 has 19 residues. Trimming pared 6 bases from V and 0 bases from J, leaving 24 bases between. CDR3 sequence reads: CASSLRGRAPRLSYNEQFF. The CDR3 region has the DNA TGTGCCAGCAGCCTACGTGGTCGGGCACCTAGGCTCTCCTACAATGAGCAGTTCTTC.